Listed below are T cell receptor beta chains from one sample, sequenced in a study of cytomegalovirus exposure and HLA in healthy donors. Generated by immunoSEQ multiplex PCR, the TCRdb table keeps only in-frame clones and is missing some. There are about 140,000 clones in the sample; more than 60% occur only once, and about 3.5% lies in the top ten. Sequencing was performed on PBMCs. These receptor sequences come from a middle-aged man in good health and CMV-seronegative. Both conserved end residues are part of each CDR3. A D gene is named only where the DNA matches it firmly. Clone size appears in some rows only: once, few, many, or a class for an expanded clone.

abundance	v_gene	j_gene	d_gene	CDR3nt	CDR3aa
once	TRBV19	TRBJ1-6	.	TGTGCCAGTAGGACTCAGGGCTCCTATAATTCACCCCTCCACTTT	CASRTQGSYNSPLHF
.	TRBV19	TRBJ2-5	.	TGTGCCAGTAGGACAAGCCCAGGGGAGACCCAGTACTTC	CASRTSPGETQYF
.	TRBV7-8	TRBJ1-3	.	TGTGCCAGCAGCTTAGGGGCCTCTGGAAACACCATATATTTT	CASSLGASGNTIYF
few	TRBV4-1	TRBJ2-7	.	TGCGCCAGCAGCCTATTAATACCCCGCAAGGGAGACGAGCAGTACTTC	CASSLLIPRKGDEQYF
.	TRBV28	TRBJ2-7	.	TGTGCCAGCAGTTTAACGGGGGTTGGGTCCGAGCAGTACTTC	CASSLTGVGSEQYF
few	TRBV5-1	TRBJ2-6	.	TGCGCCAGCAGCCCCGGAGGAGACGGGGCCAACGTCCTGACTTTC	CASSPGGDGANVLTF
.	TRBV19	TRBJ2-7	.	TGTGCCAGTAGTATCACCGGCTCCTACGAGCAGTACTTC	CASSITGSYEQYF
once	TRBV6-5	TRBJ1-1	.	TGTGCCAGCAGGGAAACCACTAGGATAGTTTTCTTT	CASRETTRIVFF
few	TRBV5-4	TRBJ1-6	TRBD1	TGTGCCAGCAGCCGGGGGCAGGGACAGTCTAATTCACCCCTCCACTTT	CASSRGQGQSNSPLHF
.	TRBV7-2	TRBJ2-4	TRBD1	TGTGCCAGCAGCTTAGCGCTCCAGGGGGCGGGCAAAAACATTCAGTACTTC	CASSLALQGAGKNIQYF
.	TRBV21-1	TRBJ1-5	.	TGTGCCAGCAACCTGCTGGGACAGGGGCTCAATCAGCCCCAGCATTTT	CASNLLGQGLNQPQHF
.	TRBV9	TRBJ1-6	.	TGTGCCAGCAGCGCGGGGGCGGGGGATAATTCACCCCTCCACTTT	CASSAGAGDNSPLHF
few	TRBV6-5	TRBJ1-2	.	TGTGCCAGCAGCTTCGGGGAGGGGAACTATGGCTACACCTTC	CASSFGEGNYGYTF
few	TRBV6-1	TRBJ1-1	TRBD1	TGTGCCAGCAGTGGCCGACAGGGGGCGGGAGGGGGTATGAACACTGAAGCTTTCTTT	CASSGRQGAGGGMNTEAFF
.	TRBV7-2	TRBJ2-7	.	TGTGCCAGCACCCCCACAGGGAACGAGGTCTACGAGCAGTACTTC	CASTPTGNEVYEQYF
.	TRBV6-1	TRBJ2-5	.	TGTGCCAGCAGAGACTTCAGGGGGGCTCAAGAGACCCAGTACTTC	CASRDFRGAQETQYF
.	TRBV7-9	TRBJ2-5	.	TGTGCCAGCAGCTTAACGGGGGGCGGGGAGACCCAGTACTTC	CASSLTGGGETQYF
.	TRBV5-6	TRBJ2-1	.	TGTGCCAGCAGCCCTTATGGACAGTCCAATGAGCAGTTCTTC	CASSPYGQSNEQFF
.	TRBV29-1	TRBJ1-2	TRBD1	TGCAGCGCTCCGGGACAGGGGGGGTATGGCTACACCTTC	CSAPGQGGYGYTF
.	TRBV5-1	TRBJ1-3	.	TGCGCCAGCAGCTTGGGATCAGGGGCCAACACCATATATTTT	CASSLGSGANTIYF
.	TRBV19	TRBJ2-7	.	TGTGCCAGTAGTGTGTCAGGGGTGTCCTACGAGCAGTACTTC	CASSVSGVSYEQYF
.	TRBV13	TRBJ1-2	TRBD1	TGTGCCAGCAGCTTAGACAGGGGCCATGGCTACACCTTC	CASSLDRGHGYTF
.	TRBV10-3	TRBJ1-2	TRBD1	TGTGCCATCAGTGATTGGACAGGGGGCCCCTATGGCTACACCTTC	CAISDWTGGPYGYTF
.	TRBV5-1	TRBJ2-2	.	TGCGCCAGCAAAAGGGGAACGAACACCGGGGAGCTGTTTTTT	CASKRGTNTGELFF
.	TRBV6-1	TRBJ2-7	TRBD1	TGTGCCAGCAGTGAATTACCCCCGGGACAGGGCTACGAGCAGTACTTC	CASSELPPGQGYEQYF
.	TRBV6-5	TRBJ2-3	TRBD2	TGTGCCAGCAGTTTGACTGGGGGGGACACAGATACGCAGTATTTT	CASSLTGGDTDTQYF
.	TRBV27	TRBJ1-2	TRBD1	TGTGCCAGCAGCCCCGGGGACAGGGCGGGGGGCTACACCTTC	CASSPGDRAGGYTF
.	TRBV5-1	TRBJ2-1	.	TGCGCCAGCAGCTCCTACAGGGTGTCCTACAATGAGCAGTTCTTC	CASSSYRVSYNEQFF